These 13 T cell receptor beta chains were sequenced from one sample in a study of blood T cell repertoires in COVID-19. Assay: immunoSEQ multiplex PCR; the TCRdb copy retains only in-frame clones and omits some. The profile shows about 270,000 clones, more than 80% of them singletons. Material for sequencing was PBMCs or T cells enriched from blood (not recorded which). The source of these receptors is a woman in her thirties with acute COVID-19.

The chain carries TRBV18 and TRBJ2-7; 11 positions agree with TRBD2. Germline CDR1 is KGHSH and CDR2 is LQKENI. The V gene end was trimmed by 3 bases and the J gene end by 2 bases; junction bases not matched to a gene: 3. CDR3 length equals 15 residues. The chain's CDR3 is CASSPGLAGTYEQYF. Here the CDR3 DNA reads TGTGCCAGCTCACCCGGACTAGCGGGTACCTACGAGCAGTACTTC.

CDR3 DNA sequence: TGTGCCAGCAGTTTAACAGATAGCTCCTACAATGAGCAGTTCTTC. Residues: CASSLTDSSYNEQFF. The chain combines TRBV27 with TRBJ2-1; D is unresolved. Trimming shortened V by 2 bases and J by 0 bases, and 8 bases separated the two germline ends. Germline CDR1 and CDR2: MNHEY and SMNVEV (reference sequence). The CDR3 covers 15 residues.

The DNA of the CDR3 is TGTGCCAGCAGCCGGGGACAGGCCTACGAGCAGTACTTC. Translated, it gives CASSRGQAYEQYF. The J gene is TRBJ2-7, the V gene TRBV7-8, with 8 bases fitting TRBD1. Germline trimming cut 5 bases from V and 2 bases from J; bases unmatched to any gene: 2. Germline V gives CDR1 SGHVS, CDR2 FQNEAQ. This CDR3 comprises 13 residues.

V is TRBV19 and J is TRBJ2-7; no firm D call. Looked up from germline, CDR1 is LNHDA and CDR2 is SQIVND (reference sequence). This CDR3 has 12 residues. CDR3 in amino acids: CASSTGPYEQYF. CDR3 in DNA: TGTGCTTCATCGACGGGTCCCTACGAGCAGTACTTC. Complete variable domain (other parts from reference TRBV19 and TRBJ2-7): DGGITQSPKYLFRKEGQNVTLSCEQNLNHDAMYWYRQDPGQGLRLIYYSQIVNDFQKGDIAEGYSVSREKKESFPLTVTSAQKNPTAFYLCASSTGPYEQYFGPGTRLTVT.

V is TRBV28 and J is TRBJ1-2, with D perhaps TRBD1 (5 bases). The CDR3 sequence is 17 residues long. Germline values: CDR1 MDHEN, CDR2 SYDVKM. V lost 3 bases and J 1 base, leaving 18 bases between the germline ends. CDR3 sequence reads: CASSFRFPDDSNYGYTF. Here the CDR3 DNA reads TGTGCCAGCAGTTTTCGATTTCCTGATGACAGTAACTATGGCTACACCTTC.

This clone was observed once. This chain uses TRBV11-2 with TRBJ2-7; maybe TRBD1 (5 bases). V lost 4 bases and J lost 6, with 16 bases in between. CDR1 is SGHAT, CDR2 FQNNGV, per germline. This CDR3 contains 14 residues. The CDR3 DNA is TGTGCCAGCAGCTCCCTAAAAGTTAGGGGCGAGCAGTACTTC. Translated: CASSSLKVRGEQYF.

The rearrangement links TRBV5-5 to TRBJ2-3; maybe TRBD2 (6 bases). Trimming stripped 0 bases from V and 0 bases from J, with 8 bases between. The germline gives CDR1 SGHKS, CDR2 YYEKEE (reference sequence). The CDR3 covers 15 residues. CDR3 in DNA: TGTGCCAGCAGCTTGGCCGGGGGTAGCACAGATACGCAGTATTTT. It encodes CASSLAGGSTDTQYF.

This rearrangement joins TRBV4-3 to TRBJ2-1; 13 positions match TRBD2. The germline V gene encodes CDR1 LGHNA and CDR2 YSLEER. The V gene end was trimmed by 0 bases and the J gene end by 9 bases; junction bases not matched to a gene: 8. This CDR3 is 17 amino acids long. CDR3 nucleotide sequence: TGCGCCAGCAGCCAAGAAATAACTAGCGGGAGGGCCGGTGAGCAGTTCTTC. This gives the protein CASSQEITSGRAGEQFF.

The gene calls are TRBV9 and TRBJ2-7, with D tentatively TRBD1 (6 bases). Germline V lookup: CDR1 SGDLS, CDR2 YYNGEE. The CDR3 is made up of 13 amino acids. The ends were cut back, 3 bases at V and 3 bases at J, with 10 bases in the middle. DNA of the CDR3: TGTGCCAGCAGCGGGACAGAAGACTACGAGCAGTACTTC. This sequence encodes CASSGTEDYEQYF.

The chain joins TRBV11-2 to TRBJ1-4; 8 nucleotides agree with TRBD1. Germline V CDR1 and CDR2: SGHAT, FQNNGV. J was trimmed by 2 bases and V by 5 bases; bases with no gene match: 4. This CDR3 contains 15 residues. The CDR3 here is CASSRRTGTNEKLFF. DNA of the CDR3: TGTGCCAGCAGCCGGAGGACAGGGACTAATGAAAAACTGTTTTTT.

The V gene is TRBV27, the J gene TRBJ2-1; weak D call: TRBD2 (5 bases). The germline V gene has CDR1 MNHEY and CDR2 SMNVEV (reference sequence). The CDR3 runs 15 residues. The V gene lost 7 bases and the J gene lost 6 bases, with 19 bases spanning the gap. For the CDR3, the DNA is TGTGCCAGCACCTGGAGCGGTTTGAGTGGCAATGAGCAGTTCTTC. It specifies CASTWSGLSGNEQFF.

CDR3 amino acids: CASSPSTGAYNEQFF. Written as DNA, the CDR3 is TGTGCCAGCTCACCTTCAACAGGGGCCTACAATGAGCAGTTCTTC. The V gene is TRBV18, the J gene TRBJ2-1; 7 bases line up with TRBD1. J gave up 2 bases and V 3 bases, and 4 bases lay outside the gene matches. CDR3 size: 15 residues. The germline CDR1 and CDR2 sequences are KGHSH and LQKENI. The whole variable domain, filled in from reference TRBV18 and TRBJ2-1, reads NAGVMQNPRHLVRRRGQEARLRCSPMKGHSHVYWYRQLPEEGLKFMVYLQKENIIDESGMPKERFSAEFPKEGPSILRIQQVVRGDSAAYFCASSPSTGAYNEQFFGPGTRLTVL.

The V call is TRBV30, the J call TRBJ2-1, with 9 bases lining up with TRBD2. V shed 2 bases, J shed 4 bases, and the junction held 3 bases outside the gene matches. The CDR3 runs 14 residues. Germline CDR1 and CDR2: GTSNPN and SVGIG (reference sequence). CDR3 protein: CAWSFAGGYNEQFF. CDR3 bases: TGTGCCTGGAGTTTCGCGGGAGGGTACAATGAGCAGTTCTTC.